The source of this T cell receptor beta chain is a study of blood T cell repertoires in COVID-19. Study background: Samples taken during acute and convalescent COVID-19 were collected in the United States, Italy and Spain.

Using immunoSEQ multiplex PCR, the repertoire was profiled, and TCRdb retains in-frame clones only, with some absent. The sample lists 330,000 or so clones; around 90% were seen once. Between the trimmed V and J ends, which lost 1 base and 0 bases, there was a span of 9 bases. CDR1 is LNHDA, CDR2 SQIVND, per germline (reference sequence). The CDR3 runs 15 residues. The chain employs TRBV19 and TRBJ1-1; no clear D. The receptor's source is a woman in her fifties or sixties with COVID-19, enrolled during active disease. Material for sequencing was peripheral blood. CDR3 amino acids: CASSIGAVMNTEAFF. The CDR3 DNA reads as TGTGCCAGTAGTATAGGGGCAGTGATGAACACTGAAGCTTTCTTT.